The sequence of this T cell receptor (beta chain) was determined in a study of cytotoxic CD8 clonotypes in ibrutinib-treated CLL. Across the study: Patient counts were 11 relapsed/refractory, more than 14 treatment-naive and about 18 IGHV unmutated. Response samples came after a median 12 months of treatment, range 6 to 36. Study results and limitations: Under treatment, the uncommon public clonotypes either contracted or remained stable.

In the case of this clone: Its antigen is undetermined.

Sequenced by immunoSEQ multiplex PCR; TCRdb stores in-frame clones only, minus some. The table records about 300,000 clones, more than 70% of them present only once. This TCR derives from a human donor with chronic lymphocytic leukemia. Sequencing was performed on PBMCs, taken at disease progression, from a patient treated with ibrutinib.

The CDR3 is CASKVAGANVLTF. The CDR3 DNA reads as TGTGCCAGCAAGGTGGCTGGGGCCAACGTCCTGACTTTC. The chain is built from TRBV7-3 and TRBJ2-6; D is unclear. Trimming removed 7 bases at V and 2 bases at J, with 6 bases between. Germline CDR1 reads SGHTA; CDR2 reads FQGTGA. The length of the CDR3 is 13 residues. The whole variable domain, filled in from reference TRBV7-3 and TRBJ2-6, reads GAGVSQTPSNKVTEKGKYVELRCDPISGHTALYWYRQSLGQGPEFLIYFQGTGAADDSGLPNDRFFAVRPEGSVSTLKIQRTERGDSAVYLCASKVAGANVLTFGAGSRLTVL.